This T cell receptor (beta chain) was recorded in a study of early T cells in non-severe SARS-CoV-2 infection. One entry per CDR3 protein, called by TCRdb with MiXCR from the 5' RACE reads. This table holds roughly 51,000 distinct CDR3 sequences, 5.5% to 7.5% found once. This clonotype was recorded many times. The clonotype was recovered from an adult who was a healthcare worker with PCR-confirmed SARS-CoV-2 infection or an uninfected control (not recorded which). The sequencing input was whole blood.

This chain's CDR3 is CASSDGTGGNEQFF. CDR3 DNA sequence: TGTGCCAGCAGTGACGGGACAGGGGGCAATGAGCAGTTCTTC. The chain uses TRBV6-4 and TRBJ2-1, with 11 bases identical to TRBD1. The CDR3 covers 14 residues. The germline V gene encodes CDR1 MRHNA and CDR2 SNTAGT. Trimming removed 2 bases from V and 6 bases from J; junction bases left unmatched: 0.